The next 7 T cell receptor beta chains were all read from a single sample in a study of T-cell memory formation after mild COVID-19. MiXCR was run by TCRdb on the 5' RACE reads, yielding one entry per CDR3 protein. The top ten hold roughly 21% of the sample, which has a few hundred thousand distinct CDR3 sequences, 15% to 20% seen once. Specimen: PBMCs or a T cell subset sorted from them (not recorded which). Receptor source: a man aged 18 to 30 who had mild COVID-19 (a few samples of this study predate the infection). Cell type and time point are not known.

V gene TRBV6-5 combines with J gene TRBJ2-4; 9 nucleotides line up with TRBD2. The CDR3 is 14 amino acids. Germline V CDR1 and CDR2: MNHEY, SVGAGI. V lost 6 bases to trimming and J lost 4 bases; unmatched junction nucleotides: 4. CDR3 residues: CASRGSGGKNIQYF. CDR3 DNA: TGTGCCAGCAGGGGGAGCGGGGGGAAAAACATTCAGTACTTC.

This chain joins TRBV12-5 and TRBJ2-5; the D is unclear. The CDR3 extends over 12 amino acids. V was cut by 3 bases and J by 7 bases, with 9 bases left in between. CDR1 and CDR2 from the germline V gene are LGHNT and FRNRAP. The CDR3 nucleotides are TGTGCTAGTGGTTTCCCCTCCCGGACCCAGTACTTC. It encodes CASGFPSRTQYF.

The chain is built from TRBV12-3 or TRBV12-4 and TRBJ1-5, with D possibly matching TRBD1 (6 bases). CDR3 length: 14 amino acids. The V and J ends lost 6 bases and 2 bases respectively, with 11 bases between them. The CDR3 loop reads CASRRTVGNQPQHF. The CDR3, as DNA: TGTGCCAGCAGGAGGACAGTGGGCAATCAGCCCCAGCATTTT.

The rearrangement joins TRBV7-2 to TRBJ2-5; possibly TRBD1 or TRBD2 for D (7 bases each). Germline loops: CDR1 SGHTA, CDR2 FQGNSA. Trimming stripped 2 bases from V and 5 bases from J, with 15 bases between. This CDR3 has 15 amino acids. The CDR3: CASSLQGGRAETQYF. In DNA, the CDR3 is TGTGCCAGCAGCTTACAGGGGGGGAGGGCTGAGACCCAGTACTTC.

This clonotype was seen more than once but under ten times. J is TRBJ1-1 and V is TRBV6-5, with D uncertain. CDR1 and CDR2 from the germline V gene are MNHEY and SVGAGI. The CDR3 has 15 residues. The V end was cut by 6 bases, the J end by 1 base, with 15 bases between. This chain's CDR3 is CASRSVGTENTEAFF. CDR3 sequence (DNA): TGTGCCAGCAGAAGCGTGGGCACCGAGAACACTGAAGCTTTCTTT.

The J gene is TRBJ1-5, the V gene TRBV24-1; 7 positions agree with TRBD1. Trimming at V came to 4 bases and at J to 7 bases, leaving 3 bases not matched to a gene. This CDR3 has 13 residues. Per the germline V gene, CDR1 is KGHDR and CDR2 is SFDVKD. For the CDR3, the DNA is TGTGCCACCAGTGACAGGGGGAGGCAGCCCCAGCATTTT. Translating gives CATSDRGRQPQHF.

This chain joins TRBV6-2 or TRBV6-3 and TRBJ1-5, with D possibly matching TRBD1 (6 bases). The CDR3 extends over 13 amino acids. Deletions cut 2 bases from V and 7 bases from J, with 9 bases between. Germline V gene sequence: CDR1 MNHEY, CDR2 SVGEGT. CDR3 in amino acids: CASSYRQAQPQHF. CDR3 DNA sequence: TGTGCCAGCAGTTACAGACAGGCGCAGCCCCAGCATTTT.